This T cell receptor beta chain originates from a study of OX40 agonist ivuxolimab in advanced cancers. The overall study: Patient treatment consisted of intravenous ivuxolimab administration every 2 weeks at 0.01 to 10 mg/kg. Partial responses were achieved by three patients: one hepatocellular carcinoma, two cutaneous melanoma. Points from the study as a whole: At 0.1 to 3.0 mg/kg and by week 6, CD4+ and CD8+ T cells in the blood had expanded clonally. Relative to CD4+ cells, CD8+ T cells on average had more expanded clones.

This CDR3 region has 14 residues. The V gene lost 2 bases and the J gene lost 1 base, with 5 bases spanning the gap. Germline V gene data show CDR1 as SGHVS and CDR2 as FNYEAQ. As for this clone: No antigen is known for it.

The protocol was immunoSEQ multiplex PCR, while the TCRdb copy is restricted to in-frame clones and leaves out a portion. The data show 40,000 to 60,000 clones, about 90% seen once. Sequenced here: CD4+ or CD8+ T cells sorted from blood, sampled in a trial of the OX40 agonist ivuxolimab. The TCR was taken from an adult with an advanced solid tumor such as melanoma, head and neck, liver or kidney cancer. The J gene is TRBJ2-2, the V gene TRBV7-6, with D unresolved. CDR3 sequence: CASSLYENTGELFF. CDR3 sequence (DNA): TGTGCCAGCAGCTTATATGAGAACACCGGGGAGCTGTTTTTT. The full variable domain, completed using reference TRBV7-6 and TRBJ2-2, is GAGVSQSPRYKVTKRGQDVALRCDPISGHVSLYWYRQALGQGPEFLTYFNYEAQQDKSGLPNDRFSAERPEGSISTLTIQRTEQRDSAMYRCASSLYENTGELFFGEGSRLTVL.